The sequence of this T cell receptor beta chain was determined in a study of beta chain features in type 1 diabetes. Study outcomes and limitations: Within each of all four CD4+ subsets, Type 1 diabetes patients had TCRB CDR3s that were moderately but significantly shorter.

Since all of the isolated RNA was reverse transcribed, expressed TCRB transcripts were what got sequenced. Assay: immunoSEQ multiplex PCR; the TCRdb copy retains only in-frame clones and omits some. The sample has a few hundred thousand clones; under 20% are singletons. About this clone: Its specificity is unknown.

The germline V and J ends were trimmed by 4 bases and 1 base, with 5 bases remaining between them. Looked up from germline, CDR1 is SGHTA and CDR2 is FQGNSA. The CDR3 is 13 residues long. The chain joins TRBV7-2 to TRBJ1-3, with D hard to call. This receptor was identified in a man aged 25 to 40 with type 1 diabetes. Material: naive CD4+ T cells from blood. CDR3 nucleotides: TGTGCCAGCAGCTCAGAATCTGGAAACACCATATATTTT. Translation gives CASSSESGNTIYF.